What follows are 8 T cell receptor beta chains derived from one specimen sequenced in a study of CD8 T cells in ankylosing spondylitis. TCRdb reprocessed the 5' RACE reads via MiXCR and lists one record per CDR3 protein. The repertoire holds around 280,000 distinct CDR3 sequences, with around 18% as singletons. The source material was blood, either unsorted or a sorted T cell fraction (not recorded which). The source is a male donor with ankylosing spondylitis or in good health (not recorded which).

V and J are TRBV5-1 and TRBJ2-1; TRBD2 agrees at 16 bases. Germline CDR1 SGHRS, CDR2 YFSETQ. V lost 3 bases, J lost 3 bases, and 3 bases stayed unmatched. The length of the CDR3 is 17 residues. CDR3 sequence reads: CASSSGTSGRVYNEQFF. The CDR3 DNA reads TGCGCCAGCAGCTCCGGGACTAGCGGGAGGGTCTACAATGAGCAGTTCTTC.

This clonotype showed up just a few times. The V and J genes are TRBV20-1 and TRBJ1-2; D remains ambiguous. Germline CDR1 and CDR2: DFQATT and SNEGSKA (reference sequence). The ends were cut back, 3 bases at V and 6 bases at J, with 11 bases in the middle. The CDR3 has 12 amino acids. The CDR3 nucleotides are TGCAGTGCTAGCGGGTTTGTGGATGGCTACACCTTC. It yields the protein CSASGFVDGYTF.

This clonotype occurred a few times. The chain combines TRBV4-1 with TRBJ1-2, with D unresolved. Germline V gives CDR1 MGHRA, CDR2 YSYEKL. V was clipped by 3 bases and J by 4 bases, with 18 bases between them. The CDR3 is 16 amino acids. The CDR3 protein is CASSQGITTVSYGYTF. The CDR3 DNA is TGCGCCAGCAGCCAGGGGATAACCACTGTATCCTATGGCTACACCTTC.

This clonotype was found a few times. V usage is TRBV12-3 or TRBV12-4 and J usage is TRBJ2-3, with 7 bases that match TRBD2. The CDR3 runs 17 residues. V shed 0 bases and J 0 bases; nucleotides not matched to a gene: 6. This CDR3 is CASSLALAERSTDTQYF. CDR3 nucleotides: TGTGCCAGCAGTTTAGCCCTAGCGGAACGGAGCACAGATACGCAGTATTTT.

V and J are TRBV12-3 or TRBV12-4 and TRBJ2-1, with D perhaps matching TRBD2 (7 bases). Between the trimmed V and J ends, which lost 5 bases and 3 bases, there was a span of 20 bases. The CDR3 sequence is 17 residues long. The CDR3 protein is CASSPGAGPSGYNEQFF. In DNA form, the CDR3 reads TGTGCCAGCAGTCCAGGGGCAGGCCCTAGCGGCTACAATGAGCAGTTCTTC.

This clonotype was detected a few times. The CDR3 sequence is CASSLPGTANTGELFF. CDR3 nucleotide sequence: TGTGCCAGCAGTTTACCAGGGACCGCGAACACCGGGGAGCTGTTTTTT. The chain recombines TRBV12-3 or TRBV12-4 with TRBJ2-2, with D perhaps given as TRBD1 or TRBD2 (5 bases each). The CDR3 totals 16 residues. The ends were cut back, 2 bases at V and 0 bases at J, with 10 bases in the middle.

A remark on this clonotype: Germline is not matched at one junction end, which may reflect a read error. The DNA for the CDR3 is TGTGCTAGCAGCTCTACAGGACGGACCACTGAAGCTTTCTTT. Its protein is CASSSTGRTTEAFF. The chain joins TRBV7-7 to TRBJ1-1; TRBD1 is a possible D gene (5 bases). Germline assignment: CDR1 SSHAT and CDR2 FNYEAQ (reference sequence). This CDR3 region has 14 residues. The full variable domain, with the rest looked up from reference TRBV7-7 and TRBJ1-1, is GAGVSQSPRYKVTKRGQDVTLRCDPISSHATLYWYQQALGQGPEFLTYFNYEAQPDKSGLPSDRFSAERPEGSISTLTIQRTEQRDSAMYRCASSSTGRTTEAFFGQGTRLTVV.

V gene TRBV19 combines with J gene TRBJ2-1; D could derive from TRBD1 or TRBD2 (5 bases each). The CDR3 is 15 amino acids. Germline loops: CDR1 LNHDA, CDR2 SQIVND (reference sequence). V lost 3 bases and J 8 bases, leaving 17 bases between the germline ends. CDR3 sequence: CASSIGAGFGYEQFF. The CDR3 DNA is TGTGCCAGTAGTATCGGGGCAGGGTTTGGCTATGAGCAGTTCTTC.